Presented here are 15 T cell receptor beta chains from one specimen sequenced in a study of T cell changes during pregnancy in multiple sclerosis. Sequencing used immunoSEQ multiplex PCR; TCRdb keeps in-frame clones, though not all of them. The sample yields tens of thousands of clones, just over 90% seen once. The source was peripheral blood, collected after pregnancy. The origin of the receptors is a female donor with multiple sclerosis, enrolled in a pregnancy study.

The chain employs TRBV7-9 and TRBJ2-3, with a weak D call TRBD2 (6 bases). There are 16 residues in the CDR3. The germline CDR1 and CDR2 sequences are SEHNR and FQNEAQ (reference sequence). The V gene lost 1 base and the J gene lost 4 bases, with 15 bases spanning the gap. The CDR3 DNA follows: TGTGCCAGCAGCTTAGAGGTAGCGGAGGGCTCAGATACGCAGTATTTT. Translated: CASSLEVAEGSDTQYF.

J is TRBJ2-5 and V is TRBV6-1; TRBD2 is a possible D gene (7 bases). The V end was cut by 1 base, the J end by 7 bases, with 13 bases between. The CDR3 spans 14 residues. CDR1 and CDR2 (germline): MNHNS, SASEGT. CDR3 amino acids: CASSEEGGWGTQYF. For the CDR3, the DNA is TGTGCCAGCAGTGAAGAGGGGGGGTGGGGGACCCAGTACTTC.

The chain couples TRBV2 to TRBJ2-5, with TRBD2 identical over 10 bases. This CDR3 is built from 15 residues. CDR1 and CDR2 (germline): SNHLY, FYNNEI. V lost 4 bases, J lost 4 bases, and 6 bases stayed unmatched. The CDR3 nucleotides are TGTGCCAGCAGTGGTCTAGCGGGAGTTGGAGAGACCCAGTACTTC. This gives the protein CASSGLAGVGETQYF.

As DNA, the CDR3 is TGTGCCAGCAGCCCGCACGGACAGGGTATCGAGACCCAGTACTTC. Encoded protein: CASSPHGQGIETQYF. The chain is built from TRBV11-2 and TRBJ2-5, with 8 bases matching TRBD1. Germline CDR1 is SGHAT and CDR2 is FQNNGV. This CDR3 has 15 residues. The J segment lost 5 bases and the V segment lost 5 bases, leaving 10 bases of the junction unmatched.

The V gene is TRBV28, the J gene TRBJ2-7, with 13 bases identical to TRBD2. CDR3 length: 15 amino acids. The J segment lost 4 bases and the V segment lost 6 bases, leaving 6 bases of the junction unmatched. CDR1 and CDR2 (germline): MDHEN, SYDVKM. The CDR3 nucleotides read TGTGCCAGCAGCCCTGGGACTAGCGGGAAATACGAGCAGTACTTC. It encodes CASSPGTSGKYEQYF. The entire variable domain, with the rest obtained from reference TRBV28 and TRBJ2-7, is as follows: DVKVTQSSRYLVKRTGEKVFLECVQDMDHENMFWYRQDPGLGLRLIYFSYDVKMKEKGDIPEGYSVSREKKERFSLILESASTNQTSMYLCASSPGTSGKYEQYFGPGTRLTVT.

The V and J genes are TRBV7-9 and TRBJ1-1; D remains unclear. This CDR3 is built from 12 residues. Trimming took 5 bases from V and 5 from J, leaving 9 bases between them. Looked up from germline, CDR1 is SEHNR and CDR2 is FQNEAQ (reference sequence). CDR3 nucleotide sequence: TGTGCCAGCAGCCAAGAGACAACTGAAGCTTTCTTT. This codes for CASSQETTEAFF.

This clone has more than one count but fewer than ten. In nucleotides, the CDR3 is TGTGCCAGCAGCTTCGGGACAGCCCGAAATAGCAATCAGCCCCAGCATTTT. The encoded protein is CASSFGTARNSNQPQHF. The chain employs TRBV11-2 and TRBJ1-5, with TRBD1 matching 7 bases. Looked up from germline, CDR1 is SGHAT and CDR2 is FQNNGV. The CDR3 sequence is 17 residues long. V lost 3 bases and J lost 0; bases outside the gene matches: 8.

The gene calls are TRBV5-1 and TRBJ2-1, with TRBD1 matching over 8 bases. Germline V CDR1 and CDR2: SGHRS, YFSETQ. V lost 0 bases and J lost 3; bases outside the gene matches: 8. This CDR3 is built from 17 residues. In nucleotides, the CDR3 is TGCGCCAGCAGCTTGGAGGCAGGGGGCGATTTCTACAATGAGCAGTTCTTC. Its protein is CASSLEAGGDFYNEQFF.

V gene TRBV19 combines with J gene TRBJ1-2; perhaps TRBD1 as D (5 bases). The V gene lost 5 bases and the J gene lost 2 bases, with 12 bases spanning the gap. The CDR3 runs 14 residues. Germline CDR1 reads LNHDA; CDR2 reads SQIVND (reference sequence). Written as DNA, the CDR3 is TGTGCCAGTAGTCCCGCCGGGGGAAACTATGGCTACACCTTC. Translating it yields CASSPAGGNYGYTF.

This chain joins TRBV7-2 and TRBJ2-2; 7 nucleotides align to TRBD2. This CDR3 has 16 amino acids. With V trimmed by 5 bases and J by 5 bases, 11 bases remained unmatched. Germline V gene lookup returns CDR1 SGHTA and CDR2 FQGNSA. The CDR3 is CASSPTGGRETGELFF. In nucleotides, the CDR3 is TGTGCCAGCAGCCCGACGGGGGGAAGGGAAACCGGGGAGCTGTTTTTT.

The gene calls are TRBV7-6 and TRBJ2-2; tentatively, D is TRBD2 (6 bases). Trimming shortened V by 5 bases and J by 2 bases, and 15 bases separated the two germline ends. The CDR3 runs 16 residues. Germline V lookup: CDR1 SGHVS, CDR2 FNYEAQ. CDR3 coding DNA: TGTGCCAGCAGCCCCTCGGGAGACCTTAACACCGGGGAGCTGTTTTTT. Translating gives CASSPSGDLNTGELFF.

CDR3 sequence reads: CASSLASGQGSSYEQYF. CDR3 nucleotides: TGTGCCAGCAGTTTAGCTTCAGGACAGGGCTCCTCCTACGAGCAGTACTTC. The chain is built from TRBV27 and TRBJ2-7; TRBD1 matches at 8 bases. The ends lost 2 bases at V and 0 bases at J; junction bases unmatched: 9. The CDR3 has 17 residues. Germline CDR1 MNHEY, CDR2 SMNVEV (reference sequence).

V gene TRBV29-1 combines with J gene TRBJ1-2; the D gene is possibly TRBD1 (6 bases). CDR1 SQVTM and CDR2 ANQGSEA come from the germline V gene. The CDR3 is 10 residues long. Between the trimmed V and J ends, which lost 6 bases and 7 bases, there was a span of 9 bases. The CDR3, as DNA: TGCAGCGTGGGGGACATTGGCTACACCTTC. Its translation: CSVGDIGYTF.

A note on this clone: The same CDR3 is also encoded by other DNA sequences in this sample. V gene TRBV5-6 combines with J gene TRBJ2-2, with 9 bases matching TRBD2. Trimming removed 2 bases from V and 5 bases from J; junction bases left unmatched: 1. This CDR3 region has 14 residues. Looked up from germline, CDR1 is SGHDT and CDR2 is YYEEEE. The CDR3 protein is CASSLAGGTGELFF. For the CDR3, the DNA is TGTGCCAGCAGCTTAGCGGGAGGTACCGGGGAGCTGTTTTTT.

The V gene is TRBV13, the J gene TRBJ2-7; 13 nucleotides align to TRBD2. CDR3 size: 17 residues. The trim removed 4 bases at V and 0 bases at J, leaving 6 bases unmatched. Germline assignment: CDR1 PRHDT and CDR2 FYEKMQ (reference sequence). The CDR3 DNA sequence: TGTGCCAGCAGCTGGGGACTAGCGGGGATGAGCTCCTACGAGCAGTACTTC. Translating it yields CASSWGLAGMSSYEQYF.